The rows below give T cell receptor beta chains drawn from one sample of a study of T cells in Graves' hyperthyroidism and ophthalmopathy. TCRdb ran MiXCR on the multiplex PCR reads and lists one entry per CDR3 protein. Of about 360,000 distinct CDR3 sequences listed, less than 15% are singletons. The source material was blood. These TCRs come from a woman aged 18-29 years with Graves' hyperthyroidism. Each CDR3 is given with its conserved first and last residue. Fields, in order: J gene, V gene, D gene, CDR3 protein. D genes are given only for firm matches.

TRBJ2-7 TRBV20-1 TRBD1 CSAKAGTDYEQYF
TRBJ2-1 TRBV5-1 NA CASSPKMGSYNEQFF
TRBJ1-5 TRBV6-2/TRBV6-3 TRBD1 CASNTYEGASNQPQHF
TRBJ2-2 TRBV20-1 TRBD2 CSAPGLAGRRTGELFF
TRBJ2-1 TRBV7-9 TRBD2 CASSPTLAGGGGQYNEQFF
TRBJ1-5 TRBV28 TRBD1 CASKAGQLNQPQHF
TRBJ2-5 TRBV10-3 NA CAISEGTLTETQYF
TRBJ1-2 TRBV2 NA CASSVQGHYGYTF
TRBJ2-1 TRBV7-8 NA CASSLLGTSANEQFF
TRBJ2-2 TRBV6-9 NA CASSYSNWGGKDTGELFF
TRBJ2-7 TRBV6-2/TRBV6-3 NA CASSPNEWGSSYEQYF
TRBJ1-6 TRBV7-6 NA CASSSAVVGNSPLHF
TRBJ2-1 TRBV5-1 NA CASSLPGAPGEQFF
TRBJ2-5 TRBV6-1 NA CASRPGPGGGETQYF
TRBJ2-3 TRBV20-1 NA CSAKRPHTDTQYF
TRBJ2-1 TRBV20-1 TRBD2 CSATRTSGDNEQFF
TRBJ2-1 TRBV27 NA CASSSSGTTYNEQFF
TRBJ2-5 TRBV5-5 NA CASSLGQFQETQYF
TRBJ2-2 TRBV6-2/TRBV6-3 NA CASKEQGSGTGELFF
TRBJ2-7 TRBV27 TRBD2 CASRQSLAGEQYF
TRBJ2-7 TRBV20-1 TRBD1 CSARGHYYEQYF
TRBJ2-1 TRBV9 NA CASSSATGSSYNEQFF
TRBJ2-4 TRBV6-1 NA CVSSQTGSAKNIQYF
TRBJ2-1 TRBV6-2/TRBV6-3 TRBD1 CASSYPGTAKNEQFF
TRBJ2-7 TRBV29-1 TRBD2 CSVQPGLATYEQYF
TRBJ1-5 TRBV28 TRBD1 CASSTRDRWYPQHF
TRBJ2-2 TRBV7-3 NA CASSLTPGELFF
TRBJ1-2 TRBV9 TRBD1 CASSTGGLSYGYTF
TRBJ1-2 TRBV6-2/TRBV6-3 NA CASSYSGFNYGYTF
TRBJ1-1 TRBV5-6 TRBD1 CASSYGQGAGTEAFF
TRBJ2-3 TRBV6-4 NA CASIPWYGETDTQYF